This note documents a single TCR beta chain sequence. Its antigen is as yet unknown. The data stem from a study of graft-versus-host responses after intestinal transplantation. In the study overall: Recipients got multivisceral, liver-intestinal, or isolated intestinal transplants. Induction using anti-thymocyte globulin, followed by tacrolimus and steroids for approximately three years, was given to all recipients.

The method was immunoSEQ multiplex PCR; TCRdb's version includes in-frame clones alone and lacks a portion of them. The data hold 90,000 to 100,000 clones, with more than 70% observed a single time. Germline V gene lookup returns CDR1 MDHEN and CDR2 SYDVKM. This CDR3 has 14 residues. Trimming took 10 bases from V and 2 from J, leaving 15 bases between them. Findings and caveats of the study: Graft-versus-host to host-versus-graft clonal ratios in allografts were high in patients with graft-donor T cell macrochimerism.

The gene calls are TRBV28 and TRBJ1-3; D might be TRBD1 (6 bases). The source material was PBMCs, sampled 255 days after intestinal transplant. The TCR originated in a human patient who received an intestinal transplant, so some T cells may come from the graft donor. The CDR3 bases are TGTGCCACCGGGGGGCAGGGGACTGGAAACACCATATATTTT. Protein: CATGGQGTGNTIYF.